This is a list of T cell receptor beta chains from one sample in a study of blood T cell repertoires in COVID-19. Some clones are missing from TCRdb's copy, which holds only in-frame ones; the method was immunoSEQ multiplex PCR. The repertoire consists of about 40,000 clones, with about 80% occurring once and the leading ten covering about 2.5%. The specimen sequenced was peripheral blood. These receptors were collected from a woman aged 55-69 years with acute or convalescent COVID-19. CDR3s include the opening cysteine and the closing phenylalanine or tryptophan. A D gene is named only where the DNA matches it firmly. Clone size is not always given. Where it is, it says once, few, many or a class for expanded clones.

D,J,size,V,CDR3,DNA
-,TRBJ1-5,-,TRBV6-5,CASTRERGIDQPQHF,TGTGCCAGCACCAGGGAGCGCGGGATCGATCAGCCCCAGCATTTT
-,TRBJ2-2,-,TRBV7-9,CASSFSPNTGELFF,TGTGCCAGCAGCTTTTCCCCAAACACCGGGGAGCTGTTTTTT
TRBD2,TRBJ2-7,-,TRBV20-1,CSVSSGGAAKQYF,TGCAGTGTTAGTAGCGGGGGGGCTGCCAAGCAGTACTTC
-,TRBJ1-4,-,TRBV30,CAWTHRAREKLFF,TGTGCCTGGACTCACAGGGCTCGGGAAAAACTGTTTTTT
TRBD2,TRBJ2-1,once,TRBV18,CASSPPSGGNNEQFF,TGTGCCAGCTCACCCCCTAGCGGGGGAAACAATGAGCAGTTCTTC
-,TRBJ1-2,-,TRBV5-4,CASSPTTGRDYGYTF,TGTGCCAGCAGCCCAACCACAGGACGGGACTATGGCTACACCTTC
-,TRBJ2-3,-,TRBV27,CASSLSSSTDTQYF,TGTGCCAGCAGTTTATCGTCAAGCACAGATACGCAGTATTTT
TRBD1,TRBJ2-2,-,TRBV4-1,CASSQVLRGRNTGELFF,TGCGCCAGCAGCCAAGTGCTCAGGGGGAGAAACACCGGGGAGCTGTTTTTT
-,TRBJ2-7,-,TRBV4-1,CASSQEAEVNYEQYF,TGCGCCAGCAGCCAAGAGGCAGAAGTAAACTACGAGCAGTACTTC
-,TRBJ1-2,-,TRBV30,CAWSRVTQGESYTF,TGTGCCTGGAGTAGAGTAACACAGGGCGAGAGCTACACCTTC
TRBD1,TRBJ1-1,-,TRBV29-1,CSAGTVNTEAFF,TGCAGCGCAGGGACAGTAAACACTGAAGCTTTCTTT
TRBD1,TRBJ1-3,-,TRBV7-9,CASTRQGSSGNTIYF,TGTGCCAGCACCCGACAGGGGAGCTCTGGAAACACCATATATTTT
-,TRBJ2-6,once,TRBV6-2/TRBV6-3,CASSYDRTVNRVGANVLTF,TGTGCCAGCAGTTACGACCGGACGGTTAACAGGGTTGGGGCCAACGTCCTGACTTTC
TRBD2,TRBJ2-7,-,TRBV7-8,CASSSTTSGNHEQYF,TGTGCCAGCAGCTCCACGACTAGCGGGAACCACGAGCAGTACTTC
TRBD1,TRBJ2-2,-,TRBV6-6,CASLGAGGSGELFF,TGTGCCAGCCTAGGCGCAGGGGGATCCGGGGAGCTGTTTTTT
-,TRBJ2-1,-,TRBV5-6,CASSVVREQFF,TGTGCCAGCAGCGTTGTCCGGGAGCAGTTCTTC
-,TRBJ2-1,-,TRBV12-1,CASPIGQGTPSSYNEQFF,TGTGCCAGCCCAATTGGACAGGGAACGCCGAGCTCCTACAATGAGCAGTTCTTC
-,TRBJ1-4,-,TRBV7-2,CASSPDWGGEKLFF,TGTGCCAGCAGCCCGGATTGGGGCGGTGAAAAACTGTTTTTT
-,TRBJ2-7,-,TRBV6-5,CASSSRGYEQYF,TGTGCCAGCAGTTCTCGGGGTTACGAGCAGTACTTC
TRBD1,TRBJ2-7,-,TRBV29-1,CSVEGDSYEQYF,TGCAGCGTTGAAGGGGACAGCTACGAGCAGTACTTC
-,TRBJ2-3,-,TRBV30,CAWARKDTQYF,TGTGCCTGGGCCAGGAAAGATACGCAGTATTTT
-,TRBJ1-2,once,TRBV5-1,CASSGQAGYTF,TGCGCCAGCAGCGGCCAGGCGGGCTACACCTTC
TRBD1,TRBJ1-1,-,TRBV6-5,CASSYHGQAGAFF,TGTGCCAGCAGTTACCACGGACAGGCCGGCGCTTTCTTT
-,TRBJ2-5,-,TRBV3-1/TRBV3-2,CASTHSGIQETQYF,TGTGCCAGCACCCACTCCGGGATACAAGAGACCCAGTACTTC
-,TRBJ1-1,-,TRBV2,CASSDWAREAFF,TGTGCCAGCAGTGATTGGGCCAGGGAAGCTTTCTTT
TRBD1,TRBJ1-6,-,TRBV28,CASSLSGGQGFVHF,TGTGCCAGCAGTTTATCTGGAGGACAGGGGTTTGTCCACTTT
-,TRBJ2-1,-,TRBV2,CASSDRGYNEQFF,TGTGCCAGCAGTGACCGGGGGTACAATGAGCAGTTCTTC